The TCR beta chain described here comes from a study of blood T cell repertoires in COVID-19. Overall study: Whether acute or convalescent, the COVID-19 samples came from the United States, Italy and Spain.

In the authors' workflow: Reference gene primer amplification in the assay estimated nucleated cell counts. The repertoire was sequenced with immunoSEQ multiplex PCR; TCRdb's copy has only in-frame clones and lacks some. That table is the source of V, J and clone size, and D and trimming were worked out from the DNA. The sample holds over 200,000 clones; 75% to 90% are singletons and the top ten take about 9.3%. For recovered donors of Cohort 3, there were two negative PCRs, clearance, or symptom resolution. This receptor was obtained from a man aged 40-49 years who had recovered from COVID-19. The sample comprised PBMCs or T cells enriched from blood (not recorded which).

The CDR3 DNA reads TGTGGGGCCCGAGCTAACTATGGCTACACCTTC. The encoded protein is CGARANYGYTF. The chain recombines TRBV28 with TRBJ1-2; D unresolved. This CDR3 has 11 residues. Germline V gives CDR1 MDHEN, CDR2 SYDVKM.